This TCR beta chain was recorded in a study of identical twins. There are 18 residues in the CDR3. Germline-derived CDR1 and CDR2 are MNHEY and SVGAGI. The V gene end was trimmed by 2 bases and the J gene end by 0 bases; junction bases not matched to a gene: 8. This clonotype has a handful of counts. Healthy Caucasians provided all donations. One entry per CDR3 protein results from TCRdb running MiXCR on the 5' RACE reads. The sample lists under 900,000 distinct CDR3 sequences; roughly an eighth were seen once. In addition, the sample was reused for a study of yellow fever vaccine responses in identical twins.

Sample: PBMCs. The TCR comes from a woman between 18 and 30 years old in good health. This chain links TRBV6-5 with TRBJ2-3, with 10 bases lining up with TRBD1. The CDR3 protein is CASSYRDRGSYSTDTQYF. The CDR3 DNA sequence: TGTGCCAGCAGTTACCGGGACAGGGGCTCATATAGCACAGATACGCAGTATTTT.